This record covers a single T cell receptor (beta chain). Its antigen is not identified. Treatment: over 15 received Ad26.COV2.S at low or high dose, single or two shots; roughly five received placebo; per-sample allocation not given. Sampling occurred on day 63 after the first vaccine or placebo injection. Boston supplied an adult donor aged 18-55 years. Vaccination used an Ad26 vector expressing Wuhan-strain SARS-CoV-2 spike. This specimen belongs to a study of Ad26.COV2.S vaccination and SARS-CoV-2 variants. Study-wide results and limits: Quantification of TCR breadth and depth may have yielded underestimates of total T cell responses.

The CDR3 extends over 14 amino acids. V gave up 1 base and J gave up 4 bases, with 10 bases separating them. Germline V gives CDR1 MDHEN, CDR2 SYDVKM. TCRdb keeps only in-frame clones here, not all; method: immunoSEQ multiplex PCR. Found here are about 350,000 clones, 80% to 90% of them singletons; the top ten hold approximately 5%. The sequence was obtained from a person between 18 and 60 years old who received the Ad26.COV2.S COVID-19 vaccine or a placebo. This sample comprised peripheral blood, obtained in a trial of Ad26.COV2.S vaccine versus placebo. The chain uses TRBV28 and TRBJ1-2; D might be TRBD1 (5 bases). CDR3 sequence reads: CASSLFGGTYGYTF. As DNA, the CDR3 is TGTGCCAGCAGTTTATTCGGGGGGACCTATGGCTACACCTTC.